This T cell receptor (beta chain) was observed in a study of T cell responses to AZD1222 COVID-19 vaccine. Study-level results: The donor cohort was predominantly white British with a female majority, and clonal diversity may have been underestimated. Baseline testing showed seropositivity in only a handful of AZD1222 recipients. Scientists sampled the repertoires only once the peak T cell response had passed.

The assay was immunoSEQ multiplex PCR, and TCRdb's table has in-frame clones only and misses some. The sample has some 96,000 clones; about 93% are singletons. Germline CDR1 reads SGHRS; CDR2 reads YFSETQ. V dropped 4 bases and J dropped 0 bases, with 17 bases sitting between them. The CDR3 totals 16 residues. About this clone itself: Its target is unknown.

The chain links TRBV5-1 to TRBJ2-7, with D possibly being TRBD2 (6 bases). The sequence derives from an adult in good health. The sequenced sample was peripheral blood, obtained on day 0 of AZD1222 vaccination. CDR3 DNA sequence: TGCGCCAGCAGCCCATTAGCTGGCGGGGCCTCCTACGAGCAGTACTTC. It specifies CASSPLAGGASYEQYF.